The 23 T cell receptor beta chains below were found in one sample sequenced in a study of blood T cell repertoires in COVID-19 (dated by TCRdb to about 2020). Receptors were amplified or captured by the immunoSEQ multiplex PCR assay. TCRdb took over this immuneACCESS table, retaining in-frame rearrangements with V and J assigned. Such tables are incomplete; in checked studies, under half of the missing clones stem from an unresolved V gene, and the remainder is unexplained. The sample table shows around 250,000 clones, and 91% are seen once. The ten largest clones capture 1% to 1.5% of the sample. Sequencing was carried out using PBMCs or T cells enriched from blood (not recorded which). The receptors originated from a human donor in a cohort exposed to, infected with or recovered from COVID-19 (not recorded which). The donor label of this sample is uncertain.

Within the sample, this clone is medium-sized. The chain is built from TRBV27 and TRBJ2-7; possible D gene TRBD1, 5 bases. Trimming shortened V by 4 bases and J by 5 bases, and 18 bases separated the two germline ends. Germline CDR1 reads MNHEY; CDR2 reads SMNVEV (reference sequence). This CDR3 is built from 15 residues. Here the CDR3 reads CASSSVVGRAHEQYF. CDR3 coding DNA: TGTGCCAGCAGTTCAGTCGTCGGCAGGGCCCACGAGCAGTACTTC.

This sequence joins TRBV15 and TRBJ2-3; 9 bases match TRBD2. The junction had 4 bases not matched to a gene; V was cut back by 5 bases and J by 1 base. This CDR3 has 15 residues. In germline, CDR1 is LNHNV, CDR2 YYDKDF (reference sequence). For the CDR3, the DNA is TGTGCCACCAGCGCGAAGCGGGGGGGCACAGATACGCAGTATTTT. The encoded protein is CATSAKRGGTDTQYF.

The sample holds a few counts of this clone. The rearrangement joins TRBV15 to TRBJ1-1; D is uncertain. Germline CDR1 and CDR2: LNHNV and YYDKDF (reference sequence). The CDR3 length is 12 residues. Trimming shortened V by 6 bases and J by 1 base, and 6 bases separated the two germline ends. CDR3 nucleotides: TGTGCCACCAGTTGGCCGAACACTGAAGCTTTCTTT. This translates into CATSWPNTEAFF.

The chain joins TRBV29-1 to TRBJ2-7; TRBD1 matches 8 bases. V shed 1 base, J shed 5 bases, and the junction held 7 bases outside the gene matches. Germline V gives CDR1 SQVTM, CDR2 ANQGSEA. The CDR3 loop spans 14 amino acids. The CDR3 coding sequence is TGCAGCGTTGAAGGAGGACAGGGCGCAAACGAGCAGTACTTC. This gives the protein CSVEGGQGANEQYF.

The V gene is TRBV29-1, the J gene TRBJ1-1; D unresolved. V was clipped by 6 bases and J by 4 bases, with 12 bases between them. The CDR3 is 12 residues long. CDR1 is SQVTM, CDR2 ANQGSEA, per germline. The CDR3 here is CSVCLSVTEAFF. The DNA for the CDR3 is TGCAGCGTATGCTTAAGCGTCACTGAAGCTTTCTTT. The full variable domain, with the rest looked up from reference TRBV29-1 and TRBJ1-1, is SAVISQKPSRDICQRGTSLTIQCQVDSQVTMMFWYRQQPGQSLTLIATANQGSEATYESGFVIDKFPISRPNLTFSTLTVSNMSPEDSSIYLCSVCLSVTEAFFGQGTRLTVV.

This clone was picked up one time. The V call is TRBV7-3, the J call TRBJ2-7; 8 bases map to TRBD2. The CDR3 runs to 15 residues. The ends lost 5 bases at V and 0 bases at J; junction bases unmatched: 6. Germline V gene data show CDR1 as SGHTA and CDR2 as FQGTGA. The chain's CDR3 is CASSIIAGGSYEQYF. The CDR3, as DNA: TGTGCCAGCAGCATAATTGCGGGGGGCTCCTACGAGCAGTACTTC.

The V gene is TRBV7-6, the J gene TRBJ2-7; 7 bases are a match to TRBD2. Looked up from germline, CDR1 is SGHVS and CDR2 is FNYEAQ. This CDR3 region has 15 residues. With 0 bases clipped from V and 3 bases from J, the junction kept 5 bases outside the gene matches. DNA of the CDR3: TGTGCCAGCAGCTTAGCCGGAGCGGGGTTCTACGAGCAGTACTTC. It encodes CASSLAGAGFYEQYF. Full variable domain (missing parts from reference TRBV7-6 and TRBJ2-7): GAGVSQSPRYKVTKRGQDVALRCDPISGHVSLYWYRQALGQGPEFLTYFNYEAQQDKSGLPNDRFSAERPEGSISTLTIQRTEQRDSAMYRCASSLAGAGFYEQYFGPGTRLTVT.

The CDR3 nucleotides read TGTGCCAGCACCAGACCAGGGGACAGCTATGGCTACACCTTC. It translates to CASTRPGDSYGYTF. V usage is TRBV6-6 and J usage is TRBJ1-2; 7 nucleotides match TRBD1. Germline-derived CDR1 and CDR2 are MNHNY and SVGAGI (reference sequence). V was pared by 7 bases and J by 4 bases, with 9 bases of the junction left unmatched. CDR3 length: 14 amino acids.

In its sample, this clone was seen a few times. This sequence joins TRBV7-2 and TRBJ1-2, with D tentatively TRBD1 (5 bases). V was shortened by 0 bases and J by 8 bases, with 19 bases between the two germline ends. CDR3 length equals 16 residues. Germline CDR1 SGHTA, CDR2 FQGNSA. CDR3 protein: CASSLAGPREGWGYTF. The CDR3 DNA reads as TGTGCCAGCAGCTTAGCGGGGCCCAGGGAGGGTTGGGGCTACACCTTC.

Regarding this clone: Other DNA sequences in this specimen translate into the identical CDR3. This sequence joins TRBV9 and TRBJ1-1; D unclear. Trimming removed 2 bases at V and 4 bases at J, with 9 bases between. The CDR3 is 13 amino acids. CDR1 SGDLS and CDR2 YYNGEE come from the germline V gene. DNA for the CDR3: TGTGCCAGCAGCGTCGGTACGAGCACTGAAGCTTTCTTT. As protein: CASSVGTSTEAFF.

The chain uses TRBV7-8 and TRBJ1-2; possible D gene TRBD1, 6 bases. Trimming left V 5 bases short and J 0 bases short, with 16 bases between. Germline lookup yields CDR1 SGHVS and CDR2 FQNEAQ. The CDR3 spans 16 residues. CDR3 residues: CASSTTWGQPNYGYTF. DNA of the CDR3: TGTGCCAGCAGCACAACTTGGGGACAACCTAACTATGGCTACACCTTC. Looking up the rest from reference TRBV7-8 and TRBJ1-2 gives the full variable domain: GAGVSQSPRYKVAKRGQDVALRCDPISGHVSLFWYQQALGQGPEFLTYFQNEAQLDKSGLPSDRFFAERPEGSVSTLKIQRTQQEDSAVYLCASSTTWGQPNYGYTFGSGTRLTVV.

The CDR3: CASSPVRPGDEQFF. The CDR3 region has the DNA TGTGCCAGCAGCCCTGTGCGACCTGGAGATGAGCAGTTCTTC. The chain links TRBV4-2 to TRBJ2-1; D is undetermined. The germline V and J ends were trimmed by 4 bases and 8 bases, with 15 bases remaining between them. The CDR3 has 14 residues. Looked up from germline, CDR1 is LGHNA and CDR2 is YNFKEQ.

The DNA of the CDR3 is TGTGCCAGCAGTCCGGACAGGTTTTACGAGCAGTACTTC. As protein: CASSPDRFYEQYF. The rearrangement joins TRBV27 to TRBJ2-7, with 7 positions matching TRBD1. V lost 5 bases, J lost 4 bases, and 5 bases stayed unmatched. This CDR3 has 13 amino acids. Germline V gives CDR1 MNHEY, CDR2 SMNVEV (reference sequence).

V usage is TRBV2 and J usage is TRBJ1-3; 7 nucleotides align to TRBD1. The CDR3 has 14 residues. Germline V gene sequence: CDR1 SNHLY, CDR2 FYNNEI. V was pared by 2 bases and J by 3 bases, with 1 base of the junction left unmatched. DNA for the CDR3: TGTGCCAGCAGTGAAACAGGGGTTGGAAACACCATATATTTT. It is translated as CASSETGVGNTIYF.

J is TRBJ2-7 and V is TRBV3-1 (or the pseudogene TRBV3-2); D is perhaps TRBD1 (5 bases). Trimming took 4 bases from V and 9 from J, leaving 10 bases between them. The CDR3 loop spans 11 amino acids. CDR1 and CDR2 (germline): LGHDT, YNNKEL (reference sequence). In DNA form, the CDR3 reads TGTGCCAGCAGCCGGGGCCGCGGGCAGTACTTC. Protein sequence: CASSRGRGQYF.

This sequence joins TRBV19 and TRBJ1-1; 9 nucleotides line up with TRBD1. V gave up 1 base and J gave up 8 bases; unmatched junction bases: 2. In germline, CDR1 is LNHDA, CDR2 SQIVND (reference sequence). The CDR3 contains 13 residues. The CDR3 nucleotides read TGTGCCAGTAGTATAGGGACAGGGGAAGAAGCTTTCTTT. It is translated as CASSIGTGEEAFF.

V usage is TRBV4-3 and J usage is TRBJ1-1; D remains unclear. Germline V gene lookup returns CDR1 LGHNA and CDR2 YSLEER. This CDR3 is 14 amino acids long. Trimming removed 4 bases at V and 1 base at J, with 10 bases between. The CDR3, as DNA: TGCGCCAGCAGCCGGGTGAGAGGGAACACTGAAGCTTTCTTT. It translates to CASSRVRGNTEAFF.

The CDR3 loop reads CASSQTGLARTDTQYF. Here the CDR3 DNA reads TGCGCCAGCAGCCAAACAGGACTAGCGAGGACAGATACGCAGTATTTT. This chain links TRBV4-3 with TRBJ2-3, with 9 bases that match TRBD2. Germline loops: CDR1 LGHNA, CDR2 YSLEER. The length of the CDR3 is 16 residues. Trimming cost V 2 bases and J 3 bases; bases outside gene matches: 6.

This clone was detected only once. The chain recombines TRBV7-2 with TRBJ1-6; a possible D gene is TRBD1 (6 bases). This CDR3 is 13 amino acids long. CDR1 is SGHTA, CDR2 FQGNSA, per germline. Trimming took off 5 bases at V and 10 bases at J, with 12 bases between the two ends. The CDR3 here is CASSTRTESPLHF. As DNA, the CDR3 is TGTGCCAGCAGCACGCGGACAGAATCACCCCTCCACTTT.

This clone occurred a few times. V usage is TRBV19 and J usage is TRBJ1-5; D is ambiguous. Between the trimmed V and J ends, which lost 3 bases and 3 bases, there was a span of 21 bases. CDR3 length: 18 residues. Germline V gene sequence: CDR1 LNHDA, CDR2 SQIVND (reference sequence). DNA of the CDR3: TGTGCCAGTAGTATGAGAAGGAGAACGTTCGGCGACAATCAGCCCCAGCATTTT. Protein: CASSMRRRTFGDNQPQHF.

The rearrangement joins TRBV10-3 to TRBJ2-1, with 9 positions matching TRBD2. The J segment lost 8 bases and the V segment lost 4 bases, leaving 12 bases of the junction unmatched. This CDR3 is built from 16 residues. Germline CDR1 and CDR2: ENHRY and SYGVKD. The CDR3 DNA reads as TGTGCCATCAGTGGACCGTGGAGCGGGGGGATGGATGAGCAGTTCTTC. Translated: CAISGPWSGGMDEQFF.

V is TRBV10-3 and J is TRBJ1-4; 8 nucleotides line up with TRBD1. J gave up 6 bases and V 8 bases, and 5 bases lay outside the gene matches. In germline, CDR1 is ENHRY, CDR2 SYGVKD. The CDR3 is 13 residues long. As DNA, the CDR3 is TGTGCCATCGGGGGACAGGATCATGAAAAACTGTTTTTT. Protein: CAIGGQDHEKLFF.

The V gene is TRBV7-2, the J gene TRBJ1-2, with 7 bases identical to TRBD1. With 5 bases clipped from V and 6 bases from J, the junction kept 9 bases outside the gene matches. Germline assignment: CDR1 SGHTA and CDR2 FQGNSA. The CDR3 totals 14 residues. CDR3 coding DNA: TGTGCCAGCAGCCCAAACCGGGACAGCAATGGCTACACCTTC. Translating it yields CASSPNRDSNGYTF. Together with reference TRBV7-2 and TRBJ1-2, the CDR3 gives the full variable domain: GAGVSQSPSNKVTEKGKDVELRCDPISGHTALYWYRQSLGQGLEFLIYFQGNSAPDKSGLPSDRFSAERTGGSVSTLTIQRTQQEDSAVYLCASSPNRDSNGYTFGSGTRLTVV.